This TCR beta chain came from a study of T cell changes during pregnancy in multiple sclerosis. Profiled with immunoSEQ multiplex PCR; TCRdb holds only in-frame clones, not every one. The sample has 55,000 to 70,000 clones; less than 95% are singletons. With 6 bases clipped from V and 8 bases from J, the junction kept 13 bases outside the gene matches. This CDR3 has 16 amino acids. Germline CDR1 is MNHEY and CDR2 is SMNVEV (reference sequence). This receptor was identified in a female donor in good health, enrolled as a control in a pregnancy study. The material sequenced was peripheral blood, taken in the first trimester of pregnancy. This chain links TRBV27 with TRBJ2-2; 9 bases align to TRBD2. DNA of the CDR3: TGTGCCAGCAGCCCCGGACCCTTCCTAGCGGGGGGGGAGCTGTTTTTT. It translates to CASSPGPFLAGGELFF.